Listed below are T cell receptor beta chains from one sample, sequenced in a study of shared clonotypes between healthy human individuals. Here immunoSEQ multiplex PCR was the method, and the copy in TCRdb shows in-frame clones only, minus some. The table lists some 96,000 clones, roughly half of them singletons. Material: PBMCs. All receptors come from a woman in her thirties or forties in good health. Some clones in this sample may be carry-over from other donors' samples. CDR3s include the opening cysteine and the closing phenylalanine or tryptophan. The order of the fields is D gene, V gene, J gene, clone size, CDR3 protein, CDR3 DNA. A D gene is named only where the DNA matches it firmly. Only some rows state a clone size, as once, few, many or a class for expanded clones.

TRBD2,TRBV29-1,TRBJ2-5,.,CSATSGQETQYF,TGCAGCGCTACTAGCGGGCAAGAGACCCAGTACTTC
TRBD1,TRBV7-9,TRBJ1-4,.,CASSSGQGMGAGHEKLFF,TGTGCCAGCAGCTCAGGACAGGGGATGGGGGCCGGGCATGAAAAACTGTTTTTT
TRBD1,TRBV30,TRBJ1-2,.,CAWSVLGGTVYGYTF,TGTGCCTGGAGTGTACTTGGCGGGACAGTCTATGGCTACACCTTC
.,TRBV7-2,TRBJ2-1,medium-sized,CASSRTLDEQFF,TGTGCCAGCAGCAGAACCTTGGATGAGCAGTTCTTC
TRBD2,TRBV18,TRBJ2-7,.,CASSPPGGLAYEQYF,TGTGCCAGCTCACCACCGGGGGGACTAGCTTACGAGCAGTACTTC
.,TRBV29-1,TRBJ1-2,few,CSVEEGGGYTF,TGCAGCGTTGAAGAGGGAGGTGGCTACACCTTC
.,TRBV10-1,TRBJ2-5,.,CASSESSLETQYF,TGCGCCAGCAGTGAGTCGTCCTTGGAGACCCAGTACTTC
.,TRBV28,TRBJ1-4,many,CASSQAATNEKLFF,TGTGCCAGCAGCCAGGCTGCAACTAATGAAAAACTGTTTTTT
.,TRBV29-1,TRBJ2-5,many,CSVGQNQETQYF,TGCAGCGTCGGACAGAACCAAGAGACCCAGTACTTC
.,TRBV29-1,TRBJ1-2,once,CSVDTNYGYTF,TGCAGCGTTGACACCAACTATGGCTACACCTTC
TRBD1,TRBV9,TRBJ2-3,.,CASSVATQGSMYF,TGTGCCAGCAGCGTAGCTACACAGGGGAGTATGTATTTT
TRBD1,TRBV5-1,TRBJ1-1,many,CASSLGQGDFEAFF,TGCGCCAGCAGCTTGGGGCAGGGGGACTTTGAAGCTTTCTTT
TRBD2,TRBV7-8,TRBJ2-7,many,CASSPPGAGGLYEQYF,TGTGCCAGCAGCCCCCCCGGGGCGGGAGGTCTCTACGAGCAGTACTTC
.,TRBV28,TRBJ1-3,.,CASSLGTGPSSGNTIYF,TGTGCCAGCAGTTTAGGTACAGGGCCGAGCTCTGGAAACACCATATATTTT
.,TRBV6-1,TRBJ2-4,.,CASSSSGRGIQYF,.
.,TRBV18,TRBJ1-2,few,CASSLSRAEDGYTF,TGTGCCAGCTCCCTGAGCAGGGCAGAGGATGGCTACACCTTC
TRBD2,TRBV28,TRBJ2-7,many,CASSFTSGSEEQYF,TGTGCCAGCAGTTTCACTAGCGGGAGTGAGGAGCAGTACTTC
.,TRBV29-1,TRBJ2-7,.,CSVGRVDRPYEQYF,TGCAGCGTTGGGAGGGTCGACAGGCCCTACGAGCAGTACTTC
.,TRBV25-1,TRBJ1-3,many,CASSVSSGNTIYF,TGTGCCAGCAGTGTGAGCTCCGGAAACACCATATATTTT
.,TRBV6-6,TRBJ2-7,many,CASSYSPTYEQYF,TGTGCCAGCAGTTACTCCCCGACCTACGAGCAGTACTTC
.,TRBV10-2,TRBJ1-2,many,CASRDSGFNYGYTF,TGCGCCAGCAGGGACAGCGGGTTTAACTATGGCTACACCTTC
.,TRBV27,TRBJ2-1,once,CASRGSYNERFF,TGTGCCAGCAGAGGGTCCTACAATGAGCGGTTCTTC
TRBD2,TRBV28,TRBJ2-1,few,CASSLSASGSHEQFF,TGTGCCAGCAGTTTATCGGCTAGCGGGAGCCATGAGCAGTTCTTC
TRBD2,TRBV18,TRBJ2-7,many,CASSPIAGAYEQYF,TGTGCCAGCTCACCTATAGCGGGAGCCTACGAGCAGTACTTC
.,TRBV6-6,TRBJ2-2,.,CASSYSDTTGELFF,TGTGCCAGCAGTTACTCTGATACGACCGGGGAGCTGTTTTTT
.,TRBV9,TRBJ1-2,many,CASSPDNRYGYTF,TGTGCCAGCAGCCCGGACAACCGCTATGGCTACACCTTC
.,TRBV7-7,TRBJ2-2,many,CASSPSPGTGELFF,TGTGCTAGCAGCCCTTCGCCCGGGACCGGGGAGCTGTTTTTT
.,TRBV28,TRBJ2-4,.,CASSFLRENIQYF,TGTGCCAGCAGTTTTCTCAGGGAAAACATTCAGTACTTC
.,TRBV5-1,TRBJ1-4,many,CASSEVGAQKLFF,TGCGCCAGCAGCGAGGTTGGGGCTCAAAAACTGTTTTTT
TRBD2,TRBV5-1,TRBJ2-1,.,CASSILAAGSYNEQFF,TGCGCCAGCAGTATTCTAGCGGCTGGATCGTACAATGAGCAGTTCTTC
.,TRBV28,TRBJ1-2,.,CASMGNYGYTF,TGTGCCAGCATGGGGAACTATGGCTACACCTTC
.,TRBV6-7,TRBJ2-5,.,CASSYSTRGRSETQYF,TGTGCCAGCAGTTACTCCACTAGAGGGAGGAGCGAGACCCAGTACTTC
.,TRBV9,TRBJ1-1,.,CASSTQGATEAFF,TGTGCCAGCAGCACACAGGGAGCCACTGAAGCTTTCTTT
.,TRBV30,TRBJ1-1,many,CAWSKSSTEAFF,TGTGCCTGGAGTAAAAGTAGCACTGAAGCTTTCTTT
TRBD1,TRBV30,TRBJ2-3,.,CAVTGLADTQYF,TGTGCCGTGACAGGGCTGGCAGATACGCAGTATTTT
.,TRBV27,TRBJ1-5,few,CASRRDYSNQPQHF,TGTGCCAGCCGCAGGGATTATAGCAATCAGCCCCAGCATTTT
.,TRBV7-8,TRBJ1-3,.,CASSQRTGSGNTIYF,TGTGCCAGCAGCCAACGAACAGGGTCAGGAAACACCATATATTTT
.,TRBV28,TRBJ2-7,.,CASTKNLAPYEQYF,TGTGCCAGCACCAAAAACCTCGCCCCCTACGAGCAGTACTTC
.,TRBV27,TRBJ2-4,.,CASSLSAKNIQYF,TGTGCTAGCAGTTTATCTGCCAAAAACATTCAGTACTTC
.,TRBV30,TRBJ1-6,.,CAWMAGGNSPLHF,TGTGCCTGGATGGCGGGGGGCAATTCACCCCTCCACTTT
.,TRBV7-2,TRBJ2-2,.,CASSPRQGLLSGELFF,TGTGCCAGCAGCCCCAGACAGGGACTCTTGTCCGGGGAGCTGTTTTTT
.,TRBV28,TRBJ2-2,few,CASEDIGTGELFF,TGTGCCAGCGAGGACATAGGGACCGGGGAGCTGTTTTTT
.,TRBV4-2,TRBJ2-6,.,CASSQDWHSGANVLTF,TGTGCCAGCAGCCAAGATTGGCACTCTGGGGCCAACGTCCTGACTTTC
.,TRBV14,TRBJ1-5,few,CASSLTGNQPQHF,TGTGCCAGCAGTCTCACAGGGAATCAGCCCCAGCATTTT
TRBD1,TRBV2,TRBJ2-7,once,CASSARRGRYEQYF,TGTGCCAGCAGTGCACGCAGGGGGCGCTACGAGCAGTACTTC
.,TRBV19,TRBJ2-7,.,CASSTSLGGYYEQYF,TGTGCCAGTAGTACCAGCCTAGGGGGGTATTACGAGCAGTACTTC
TRBD1,TRBV5-1,TRBJ1-2,few,CASSLGHRDSPYGYTF,TGCGCCAGCAGCTTGGGCCATCGGGACAGCCCGTATGGCTACACCTTC
TRBD2,TRBV11-1,TRBJ2-7,.,CASSLGLAGDEQYF,TGTGCCAGCAGCTTGGGACTAGCGGGCGACGAGCAGTACTTC
.,TRBV18,TRBJ2-5,.,CASSPSTEDQETQYF,TGTGCCAGCTCACCGTCTACAGAGGACCAAGAGACCCAGTACTTC
TRBD2,TRBV27,TRBJ2-7,once,CASSSLGAGVYEQYF,TGTGCCAGCAGTTCCCTTGGTGCGGGAGTTTACGAGCAGTACTTC